The T cell receptor beta chain under discussion was sequenced for a study of neoadjuvant anti-PD-1 for oral cavity cancer. Study conclusions and caveats: TCR analyses covered only a few patients per response group.

This CDR3 has 13 residues. Germline V gene data show CDR1 as LNHDA and CDR2 as SQIVND (reference sequence). Trimming at V came to 5 bases and at J to 15 bases, leaving 12 bases not matched to a gene. Profiled with immunoSEQ multiplex PCR; TCRdb holds only in-frame clones, not every one. This sample has 6,000 to 9,500 clones; around 48% occur once, and the top ten carry approximately 10%. This clone has just a few counts. Its target is not known. This clonotype was sampled from a person between 40 and 79 years old with oral cavity squamous cell carcinoma. The J gene is TRBJ2-1, the V gene TRBV19, with 8 bases matching TRBD1. This material consisted of tumor tissue, taken before nivolumab (anti-PD-1) treatment. The CDR3 DNA is TGTGCCAGTAGTCTCGGACAGGGAGTAGTTAGGTTCTTC. Encoded protein: CASSLGQGVVRFF.